The clone carrying this T cell receptor (beta chain) was picked up a small number of times. Its antigen is still unknown. The entry originates in a study of early T cells in non-severe SARS-CoV-2 infection. Whole-study context: Sequencing of unsorted whole blood was done on bulk RNA, leaving chains unpaired. Study-wide findings and caveats: A preference for anti-spike CD8 responses marked VDJdb matching, which missed private and CD4 specificities.

Unique molecular identifiers were added to individual cDNA molecules. From the 5' RACE reads, TCRdb called clonotypes with MiXCR, one entry per CDR3 protein. The sample holds some 61,000 distinct CDR3 sequences, around 9.3% seen once. From germline, CDR1 is SGHRS and CDR2 YFSETQ. The CDR3 is made up of 17 amino acids. The ends lost 0 bases at V and 4 bases at J; junction bases unmatched: 10. The sequenced sample was whole blood. The chain carries TRBV5-1 and TRBJ1-2, with 9 bases lining up with TRBD1. The TCR comes from an adult who was a healthcare worker with PCR-confirmed SARS-CoV-2 infection or an uninfected control (not recorded which). CDR3 bases: TGCGCCAGCAGCTTGGGGGACAGGGAATTAATTGGCTATGGCTACACCTTC. Translating it yields CASSLGDRELIGYGYTF.